This passage covers 31 T cell receptor beta chains from one sample sequenced in a study of T-cell memory formation after mild COVID-19. Each CDR3 protein gets one entry after TCRdb re-called the 5' RACE reads with MiXCR. The profile shows some 68,000 distinct CDR3 sequences, 16% of them singletons. Material for sequencing was PBMCs or a T cell subset sorted from them (not recorded which). These receptor sequences come from an adult woman who had mild COVID-19 (a few samples of this study predate the infection). Cell type and time point are not known.

V usage is TRBV19 and J usage is TRBJ2-7; 7 bases match TRBD1. V dropped 6 bases and J dropped 2; count of bases not matched to a gene: 4. The CDR3 totals 13 residues. The germline CDR1 and CDR2 sequences are LNHDA and SQIVND (reference sequence). In nucleotides, the CDR3 is TGTGCCAGTAGACGGACAGGAGCCTACGAGCAGTACTTC. This gives the protein CASRRTGAYEQYF.

This sequence joins TRBV29-1 and TRBJ2-7; a possible D gene is TRBD2 (5 bases). V lost 1 base and J 3 bases, leaving 7 bases between the germline ends. The CDR3 contains 12 residues. Germline assignment: CDR1 SQVTM and CDR2 ANQGSEA. This CDR3 reads CSVEGTGYEQYF. The CDR3, as DNA: TGCAGCGTTGAAGGGACTGGCTACGAGCAGTACTTC.

The chain recombines TRBV29-1 with TRBJ2-7, with 8 bases fitting TRBD1. Trimming cost V 4 bases and J 5 bases; bases outside gene matches: 7. Germline values: CDR1 SQVTM, CDR2 ANQGSEA. The CDR3 length is 13 residues. The chain's CDR3 is CSVAGQGAHEQYF. The CDR3 region has the DNA TGCAGCGTTGCAGGCCAGGGGGCCCACGAGCAGTACTTC.

Remarks on this clonotype: The germline gene is not matched at one end of the junction; a read error may be the cause. The chain couples TRBV9 to TRBJ1-4; D gene unclear. Germline CDR1 SGDLS, CDR2 YYNGEE. The CDR3 runs 16 residues. The CDR3 DNA reads TGTGCCAGCAGCGTAGCCCCGGGTAGGGCTAAGGAAAAACTGTTTTTT. As protein: CASSVAPGRAKEKLFF.

The chain combines TRBV4-1 with TRBJ2-3; TRBD2 might be the D (5 bases). Germline V gene lookup returns CDR1 MGHRA and CDR2 YSYEKL. CDR3 length: 16 residues. V lost 0 bases and J lost 3, with 13 bases in between. The CDR3 here is CASSQDRLGGTDTQYF. The CDR3 nucleotides read TGCGCCAGCAGCCAAGACCGGCTAGGAGGAACAGATACGCAGTATTTT.

The chain uses TRBV13 and TRBJ2-1, with 11 bases identical to TRBD2. The ends lost 5 bases at V and 7 bases at J; junction bases unmatched: 4. CDR3 length: 14 amino acids. Germline V CDR1 and CDR2: PRHDT, FYEKMQ (reference sequence). The CDR3 loop is CASSPRTSGNEQFF. DNA of the CDR3: TGTGCCAGCAGCCCTCGGACTAGCGGGAATGAGCAGTTCTTC.

This chain joins TRBV3-1 and TRBJ2-6; 9 nucleotides agree with TRBD1. CDR3 length: 17 residues. CDR1 and CDR2 from the germline V gene are LGHDT and YNNKEL (reference sequence). After removal of 4 bases from V and 3 bases from J, the junction contained 7 bases not matched to a gene. The CDR3, as DNA: TGTGCCAGCAGCCGGATAACAGGGGGCGATGGGGCCAACGTCCTGACTTTC. Encoded protein: CASSRITGGDGANVLTF.

The rearrangement links TRBV3-1 to TRBJ2-7, with D perhaps matching TRBD1 (5 bases). The germline CDR1 and CDR2 sequences are LGHDT and YNNKEL (reference sequence). The V gene lost 3 bases and the J gene lost 5 bases, with 11 bases spanning the gap. The CDR3 runs 13 residues. The CDR3 loop reads CASSQGREDEQYF. CDR3 nucleotides: TGTGCCAGCAGCCAGGGGCGAGAGGACGAGCAGTACTTC.

The V gene is TRBV24-1, the J gene TRBJ2-2; no definite D call. The CDR3 loop spans 13 amino acids. Per the germline V gene, CDR1 is KGHDR and CDR2 is SFDVKD. V was pared by 6 bases and J by 1 base, with 5 bases between. In DNA form, the CDR3 reads TGTGCCACCAGTATCAGGAACACCGGGGAGCTGTTTTTT. It translates to CATSIRNTGELFF.

This chain joins TRBV7-9 and TRBJ2-1; 11 bases agree with TRBD2. In germline, CDR1 is SEHNR, CDR2 FQNEAQ (reference sequence). This CDR3 is built from 15 residues. The junction had 9 bases not matched to a gene; V was cut back by 5 bases and J by 9 bases. In DNA, the CDR3 is TGTGCCAGCAGCCCACTAGCGGGAGACCAGGGTGAGCAGTTCTTC. As protein: CASSPLAGDQGEQFF.

The table lists this clonotype with a few counts. V and J are TRBV6-5 and TRBJ2-7; perhaps TRBD1 as D (6 bases). The CDR3 runs to 14 residues. CDR1 and CDR2 from the germline V gene are MNHEY and SVGAGI. Between the trimmed V and J ends, which lost 2 bases and 3 bases, there was a span of 11 bases. CDR3 region: CASSYRDTNYEQYF. CDR3 nucleotide sequence: TGTGCCAGCAGTTACCGGGACACAAACTACGAGCAGTACTTC.

The chain uses TRBV7-9 and TRBJ1-2; TRBD1 might be the D (5 bases). Trimming removed 4 bases at V and 13 bases at J, with 13 bases between. CDR1 is SEHNR and CDR2 is FQNEAQ in the germline V gene (reference sequence). The CDR3 runs 11 residues. CDR3 amino acids: CASSSTGLCTF. CDR3 sequence (DNA): TGTGCCAGCAGCTCTACGGGGCTTTGCACCTTC.

The chain uses TRBV18 and TRBJ2-2; 9 nucleotides match TRBD1. CDR1 is KGHSH and CDR2 is LQKENI in the germline V gene. The CDR3 spans 16 residues. Trimming cost V 4 bases and J 5 bases; bases outside gene matches: 8. This CDR3 is CASSQPGQGLTGELFF. For the CDR3, the DNA is TGTGCCAGCTCACAGCCGGGACAGGGACTTACCGGGGAGCTGTTTTTT.

This clonotype occurred a few times. The genes are TRBV6-5 and TRBJ2-3; D unresolved. The germline V gene has CDR1 MNHEY and CDR2 SVGAGI. This CDR3 spans 11 amino acids. Trimming shortened V by 11 bases and J by 5 bases, and 11 bases separated the two germline ends. CDR3 sequence: CAVQTGDTQYF. The CDR3 DNA reads as TGTGCCGTTCAGACGGGAGATACGCAGTATTTT.

The table lists this clonotype with a few counts. V usage is TRBV5-1 and J usage is TRBJ2-1, with D maybe TRBD2 (6 bases). Trimming stripped 7 bases from V and 8 bases from J, with 25 bases between. This CDR3 is 16 amino acids long. Germline values: CDR1 SGHRS, CDR2 YFSETQ. The CDR3 reads CASGGFRDSPRDEQFF. CDR3 in DNA: TGCGCCAGCGGGGGGTTCCGGGATTCTCCTAGGGATGAGCAGTTCTTC.

The chain links TRBV7-3 to TRBJ1-2, with D possibly being TRBD1 (6 bases). Trimming removed 4 bases at V and 4 bases at J, with 19 bases between. Germline V gene data show CDR1 as SGHTA and CDR2 as FQGTGA. The CDR3 runs to 16 residues. CDR3 DNA sequence: TGTGCCAGCAGCTCAAAGCCACAGGGTTTGGGCTATGGCTACACCTTC. Translating it yields CASSSKPQGLGYGYTF.

The chain is built from TRBV6-6 and TRBJ2-2; 7 nucleotides match TRBD1. Germline V CDR1 and CDR2: MNHNY, SVGAGI (reference sequence). The trim removed 6 bases at V and 3 bases at J, leaving 10 bases unmatched. There are 16 residues in the CDR3. The CDR3 is CASSETGERDTGELFF. In nucleotides, the CDR3 is TGTGCCAGCAGCGAAACAGGGGAGAGGGACACCGGGGAGCTGTTTTTT.

V usage is TRBV11-2 and J usage is TRBJ2-3; TRBD2 might be the D (5 bases). V was trimmed by 10 bases and J by 4 bases, leaving 12 bases between them. Germline V gene data show CDR1 as SGHAT and CDR2 as FQNNGV. The CDR3 has 12 residues. The CDR3 spells CATASSADTQYF. DNA for the CDR3: TGTGCCACGGCTAGCAGCGCAGATACGCAGTATTTT.

In its sample, this clonotype was seen a few times. V is TRBV11-2 and J is TRBJ2-4, with D perhaps assigned TRBD1 or TRBD2 (5 bases each). The ends were cut back, 4 bases at V and 7 bases at J, with 29 bases in the middle. This CDR3 contains 19 residues. Germline assignment: CDR1 SGHAT and CDR2 FQNNGV. This chain's CDR3 is CASSWAPGQGKGLGNIQYF. For the CDR3, the DNA is TGTGCCAGCAGCTGGGCGCCGGGGCAGGGAAAGGGCCTTGGGAACATTCAGTACTTC.

In DNA, the CDR3 is TGTGCCAGCAAGAACCCGGGGGCGACCCAGTACTTC. Encoded protein: CASKNPGATQYF. The chain uses TRBV6-5 and TRBJ2-5; D is possibly TRBD1 or TRBD2 (6 bases each). Germline V gene data show CDR1 as MNHEY and CDR2 as SVGAGI. Trimming stripped 7 bases from V and 7 bases from J, with 13 bases between. The CDR3 is 12 amino acids.

This chain uses TRBV5-6 with TRBJ1-5, with TRBD1 as a possible D gene (6 bases). The CDR3 runs 15 residues. Germline CDR1 SGHDT, CDR2 YYEEEE. V shed 0 bases and J shed 8 bases, with 15 bases lying between them. The CDR3 DNA sequence: TGTGCCAGCAGCTTGGTACAGGGCCTCGGTGAGCCCCAGCATTTT. This translates into CASSLVQGLGEPQHF.

This clonotype showed up many times. The chain links TRBV7-2 to TRBJ2-3, with D perhaps matching TRBD2 (7 bases). CDR3 size: 17 residues. Germline V gives CDR1 SGHTA, CDR2 FQGNSA. V lost 2 bases and J lost 2, with 17 bases in between. CDR3 sequence: CASSLSTGGGATDTQYF. CDR3 in DNA: TGTGCCAGCAGCTTAAGTACCGGCGGGGGCGCCACAGATACGCAGTATTTT.

This clonotype occurred many times. The chain uses TRBV7-9 and TRBJ1-4; tentatively, D is TRBD1 (6 bases). Deletions cut 4 bases from V and 9 bases from J, with 18 bases between. The CDR3 length is 15 residues. CDR1 SEHNR and CDR2 FQNEAQ come from the germline V gene (reference sequence). This CDR3 reads CASSSGANGLQKLFF. In DNA form, the CDR3 reads TGTGCCAGCAGCTCAGGGGCGAACGGCTTACAAAAACTGTTTTTT. Full variable domain (rest looked up from reference TRBV7-9 and TRBJ1-4): DTGVSQNPRHKITKRGQNVTFRCDPISEHNRLYWYRQTLGQGPEFLTYFQNEAQLEKSRLLSDRFSAERPKGSFSTLEIQRTEQGDSAMYLCASSSGANGLQKLFFGSGTQLSVL.

The chain uses TRBV30 and TRBJ1-1; D is perhaps TRBD1 (6 bases). V lost 5 bases to trimming and J lost 7 bases, with 20 bases between them. Germline CDR1 is GTSNPN and CDR2 is SVGIG (reference sequence). This CDR3 has 14 residues. The chain's CDR3 is CAWGRGRSPDEAFF. CDR3 DNA: TGTGCCTGGGGCAGGGGCCGAAGTCCCGATGAAGCTTTCTTT.

The CDR3 here is CASSSLIGLITEAFF. As DNA, the CDR3 is TGTGCCAGCAGCTCCTTGATCGGCTTGATCACTGAAGCTTTCTTT. This chain uses TRBV7-8 with TRBJ1-1; no reliable D call. Per the germline V gene, CDR1 is SGHVS and CDR2 is FQNEAQ. V shed 4 bases and J shed 4 bases, with 16 bases lying between them. The CDR3 extends over 15 amino acids.

This clonotype was counted a few times. J is TRBJ2-7 and V is TRBV7-9; D gene uncertain. V lost 4 bases, J lost 3 bases, and 4 bases lay in between. Germline V gene lookup returns CDR1 SEHNR and CDR2 FQNEAQ (reference sequence). The length of the CDR3 is 11 residues. The CDR3 loop reads CASSSHYEQYF. CDR3 DNA: TGTGCCAGCAGCTCACACTACGAGCAGTACTTC.

This clonotype was counted a few times. The chain carries TRBV12-3 or TRBV12-4 and TRBJ2-5; D gene uncertain. Trimming stripped 2 bases from V and 0 bases from J, with 10 bases between. The CDR3 has 15 residues. CDR3 sequence reads: CASSLRLGYQETQYF. In DNA form, the CDR3 reads TGTGCCAGCAGTTTAAGGTTAGGGTACCAAGAGACCCAGTACTTC.

The chain joins TRBV7-9 to TRBJ2-5; 7 positions agree with TRBD1. Trimming took 3 bases from V and 5 from J; bases not matched to a gene: 9. The CDR3 sequence is 15 residues long. CDR1 and CDR2 (germline): SEHNR, FQNEAQ (reference sequence). This chain's CDR3 is CASSFGQVFEETQYF. DNA of the CDR3: TGTGCCAGCAGCTTCGGACAGGTTTTCGAGGAGACCCAGTACTTC.

The chain is built from TRBV7-8 and TRBJ1-2; perhaps TRBD1 as D (5 bases). There are 16 residues in the CDR3. The V end was cut by 4 bases, the J end by 2 bases, with 17 bases between. Germline V gene lookup returns CDR1 SGHVS and CDR2 FQNEAQ. The CDR3 sequence is CASSSNLGGGNYGYTF. In DNA form, the CDR3 reads TGTGCCAGCAGCTCAAATCTCGGTGGGGGGAACTATGGCTACACCTTC.

In this sample, this clonotype turned up a few times. The chain employs TRBV4-1 and TRBJ2-1; the D gene is possibly TRBD1 (6 bases). This CDR3 spans 14 amino acids. Trimming stripped 1 base from V and 8 bases from J, with 12 bases between. CDR1 and CDR2 from the germline V gene are MGHRA and YSYEKL. As DNA, the CDR3 is TGCGCCAGCAGCCAAGCCACAGGGAATCATGAGCAGTTCTTC. It specifies CASSQATGNHEQFF.

This clonotype was found a few times. V usage is TRBV11-1 and J usage is TRBJ2-3; 7 nucleotides line up with TRBD1. The CDR3 has 15 residues. CDR1 is SGHAT, CDR2 FQDESV, per germline (reference sequence). V was clipped by 6 bases and J by 3 bases; unmatched bases: 9. The CDR3 region is CASSSRDSLTDTQYF. The DNA of the CDR3 is TGTGCCAGCAGTAGCCGGGACAGCTTAACAGATACGCAGTATTTT.